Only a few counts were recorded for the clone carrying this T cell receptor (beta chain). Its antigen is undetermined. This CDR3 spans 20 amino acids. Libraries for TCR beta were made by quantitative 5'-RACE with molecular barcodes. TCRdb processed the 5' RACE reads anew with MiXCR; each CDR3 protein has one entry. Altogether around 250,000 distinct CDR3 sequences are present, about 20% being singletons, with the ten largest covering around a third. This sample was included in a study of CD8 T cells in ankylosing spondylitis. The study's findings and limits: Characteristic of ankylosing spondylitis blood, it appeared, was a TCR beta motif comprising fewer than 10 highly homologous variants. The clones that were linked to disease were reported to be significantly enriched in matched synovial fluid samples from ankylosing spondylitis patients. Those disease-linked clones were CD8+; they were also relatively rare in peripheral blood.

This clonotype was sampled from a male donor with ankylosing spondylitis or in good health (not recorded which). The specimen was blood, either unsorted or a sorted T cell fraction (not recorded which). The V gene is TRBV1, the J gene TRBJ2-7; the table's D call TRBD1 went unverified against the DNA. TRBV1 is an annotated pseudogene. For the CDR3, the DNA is TGCACCAGCCTACAGGGATCCCCGGCTGAAAAACCTCTCAGCATCTACGAGCAGTACTTC. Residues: CTSLQGSPAEKPLSIYEQYF.